These 13 T cell receptor beta chains share one sample of origin, sequenced in a study of shared clonotypes between healthy human individuals. Using immunoSEQ multiplex PCR, the repertoire was profiled, and TCRdb retains in-frame clones only, with some absent. The sample has about 110,000 clones, more than 65% seen once; the top ten hold about 25%. Sequenced material: memory CD8+ T cells sorted from blood. The subset was: CD45RO+ cells pooled with CCR7-negative TemRA cells. The source is a young woman in good health.

The V gene is TRBV6-6, the J gene TRBJ2-7; D remains ambiguous. The CDR3 covers 14 residues. Trimming cost V 4 bases and J 1 base, with 11 bases left between them. Germline V gives CDR1 MNHNY, CDR2 SVGAGI (reference sequence). CDR3 nucleotides: TGTGCCAGCAGTTCCCGTTTAGCTTCCTACGAGCAGTACTTC. Protein: CASSSRLASYEQYF.

The chain combines TRBV28 with TRBJ2-5; 11 bases agree with TRBD2. J lost 2 bases, V lost 4 bases, and 3 bases had no gene match. Germline V lookup: CDR1 MDHEN, CDR2 SYDVKM. This CDR3 region has 15 residues. In DNA form, the CDR3 reads TGTGCCAGCAGTTCGGGACTAGCGGAGCAAGAGACCCAGTACTTC. This encodes CASSSGLAEQETQYF.

This sequence joins TRBV5-1 and TRBJ1-1; 7 nucleotides agree with TRBD1. V lost 2 bases, J lost 4 bases, and 2 bases stayed unmatched. This CDR3 is 13 amino acids long. The germline V gene encodes CDR1 SGHRS and CDR2 YFSETQ. CDR3 nucleotide sequence: TGCGCCAGCAGCTTCGAGGGGGCCACTGAAGCTTTCTTT. Translation: CASSFEGATEAFF.

This clone was picked up one time. V and J are TRBV18 and TRBJ1-2, with D perhaps TRBD1 (5 bases). The germline V and J ends were trimmed by 3 bases and 6 bases, with 11 bases remaining between them. Germline V CDR1 and CDR2: KGHSH, LQKENI. This CDR3 spans 13 amino acids. This CDR3 is CASSPEGSHGYTF. As DNA, the CDR3 is TGTGCCAGCTCACCTGAGGGGAGTCATGGCTACACCTTC.

This sequence joins TRBV10-2 and TRBJ2-7, with D hard to call. The CDR3 runs 12 residues. V shed 3 bases and J shed 0 bases, with 3 bases lying between them. Germline assignment: CDR1 WSHSY and CDR2 SAAADI. CDR3 nucleotides: TGCGCCAGCAGTGATTACTCCTACGAGCAGTACTTC. Amino acids: CASSDYSYEQYF.

This chain joins TRBV2 and TRBJ2-1; perhaps D is TRBD1 or TRBD2 (5 bases each). CDR3 length equals 18 residues. The V gene's germline CDR1 is SNHLY and CDR2 FYNNEI. Trimming shortened V by 0 bases and J by 4 bases, and 19 bases separated the two germline ends. As DNA, the CDR3 is TGTGCCAGCAGTGAAGCGCTCCCAAGTTGGGGGTTTTACAATGAGCAGTTCTTC. This gives the protein CASSEALPSWGFYNEQFF.

CDR3 nucleotides: TGTGCCAGCAGCTTCGGGGGTTTTTCCTACGAGCAGTACTTC. Protein sequence: CASSFGGFSYEQYF. The J gene is TRBJ2-7, the V gene TRBV11-2; TRBD2 is a possible D gene (6 bases). From germline, CDR1 is SGHAT and CDR2 FQNNGV. CDR3 length: 14 residues. Trimming shortened V by 3 bases and J by 1 base, and 10 bases separated the two germline ends.

The CDR3 loop is CASSEAGSELETQYF. In DNA, the CDR3 is TGTGCCAGCAGTGAAGCGGGAAGTGAATTAGAGACCCAGTACTTC. The chain employs TRBV2 and TRBJ2-5; no definite D call. This CDR3 has 15 residues. Germline V gives CDR1 SNHLY, CDR2 FYNNEI. V gave up 0 bases and J gave up 4 bases, with 12 bases separating them.

The chain links TRBV7-9 to TRBJ1-1; 9 nucleotides align to TRBD1. Germline CDR1 reads SEHNR; CDR2 reads FQNEAQ (reference sequence). The J segment lost 8 bases and the V segment lost 6 bases, leaving 7 bases of the junction unmatched. The CDR3 sequence is 13 residues long. This CDR3 is CASSYAGTGEAFF. Written as DNA, the CDR3 is TGTGCCAGCAGTTACGCGGGGACAGGGGAAGCTTTCTTT. Based on the CDR3 plus reference TRBV7-9 and TRBJ1-1, the full variable domain is DTGVSQNPRHKITKRGQNVTFRCDPISEHNRLYWYRQTLGQGPEFLTYFQNEAQLEKSRLLSDRFSAERPKGSFSTLEIQRTEQGDSAMYLCASSYAGTGEAFFGQGTRLTVV.

Only one count was recorded for this clone. The V call is TRBV7-1, the J call TRBJ2-7; D is perhaps TRBD1 or TRBD2 (5 bases each). TRBV7-1 is classed as an ORF, of uncertain function. V dropped 4 bases and J dropped 0 bases, with 13 bases sitting between them. The CDR3 sequence is 15 residues long. The CDR3: CASSLYQGPSYEQYF. As DNA, the CDR3 is TGTGCCAGCAGCTTATACCAGGGACCCTCCTACGAGCAGTACTTC.

This chain joins TRBV9 and TRBJ1-3; D remains ambiguous. Trimming removed 0 bases from V and 0 bases from J, with 7 bases in between. Germline V lookup: CDR1 SGDLS, CDR2 YYNGEE. The CDR3 is made up of 15 amino acids. CDR3 in amino acids: CASSVAPGSGNTIYF. CDR3 sequence (DNA): TGTGCCAGCAGCGTAGCGCCCGGCTCTGGAAACACCATATATTTT. The entire variable domain, with the rest obtained from reference TRBV9 and TRBJ1-3, is as follows: DSGVTQTPKHLITATGQRVTLRCSPRSGDLSVYWYQQSLDQGLQFLIQYYNGEERAKGNILERFSAQQFPDLHSELNLSSLELGDSALYFCASSVAPGSGNTIYFGEGSWLTVV.

The CDR3 loop reads CASSGTSGRTSDTQYF. In DNA form, the CDR3 reads TGTGCCAGCAGCGGCACTAGCGGGAGGACGTCAGATACGCAGTATTTT. The chain joins TRBV9 to TRBJ2-3; 12 bases are shared with TRBD2. Trimming at V came to 3 bases and at J to 4 bases, leaving 6 bases not matched to a gene. The CDR3 extends over 16 amino acids. The germline CDR1 and CDR2 sequences are SGDLS and YYNGEE.

The chain links TRBV5-1 to TRBJ1-1, with D unclear. The V end lost 4 bases, the J end lost 8 bases, and 18 bases lay between the germline ends. The CDR3 is 14 residues long. CDR1 is SGHRS, CDR2 YFSETQ, per germline. CDR3 region: CASSQSAADEEAFF. Here the CDR3 DNA reads TGCGCCAGCAGCCAAAGCGCAGCGGATGAGGAAGCTTTCTTT. Full variable domain (rest looked up from reference TRBV5-1 and TRBJ1-1): KAGVTQTPRYLIKTRGQQVTLSCSPISGHRSVSWYQQTPGQGLQFLFEYFSETQRNKGNFPGRFSGRQFSNSRSEMNVSTLELGDSALYLCASSQSAADEEAFFGQGTRLTVV.